The rows below give T cell receptor beta chains drawn from one sample of a study of cytomegalovirus exposure and HLA in healthy donors. The table came from immunoSEQ multiplex PCR; TCRdb's copy has only in-frame clones and leaves some out. The data contain approximately 97,000 clones, approximately 72% of them singletons. Sequences were obtained from PBMCs. The receptor set was obtained from a woman in her forties in good health and CMV-seropositive. The CDR3 runs from the conserved cysteine through the conserved F or W.

V	J	CDR3
TRBV6-5	TRBJ1-4	CASSYATGGGYEKLFF
TRBV11-2	TRBJ2-5	CASSLQETQYF
TRBV2	TRBJ1-2	CASSVEGAYGYTF
TRBV21-1	TRBJ2-2	CASSPPRLAETGELFF
TRBV5-4	TRBJ2-5	CASSLARGLPETQYF
TRBV14	TRBJ1-2	CASSQDFYGYTF
TRBV9	TRBJ1-4	CASSVDLVTNEKLFF
TRBV28	TRBJ1-2	CASSFPRTGGFGGYTF
TRBV2	TRBJ1-5	CASSQGSNQPQHF
TRBV28	TRBJ2-5	CASRDSQETQYF
TRBV5-1	TRBJ1-2	CASRLDGGGGNYGYTF
TRBV5-4	TRBJ2-5	CASSYPGTVQETQYF
TRBV5-6	TRBJ1-2	CASSALRRNGYTF
TRBV15	TRBJ1-4	CATSRGQGNEKLFF
TRBV7-8	TRBJ2-7	CASSLTPGQGSHEQYF
TRBV25-1	TRBJ1-2	CASSGTNYGYTF
TRBV29-1	TRBJ2-3	CSAGEGAGGVDTQYF
TRBV28	TRBJ2-7	CASSPSSVYEQYF
TRBV4-1	TRBJ1-1	CASSQDGRSGRAFF
TRBV7-9	TRBJ1-1	CSSSHIAGQGNTEAFF
TRBV18	TRBJ1-1	CASSPQDRGTEAFF
TRBV2	TRBJ2-1	CASSDPGQGGEQFF
TRBV30	TRBJ2-1	CAWGSLQGIEQFF
TRBV27	TRBJ1-2	CASSFYGQGLNYGYTF
TRBV5-1	TRBJ1-1	CASSFGGQSPSDTEAFF
TRBV30	TRBJ1-4	CAGVSRDEKLFF
TRBV7-9	TRBJ2-2	CASSLGTANTGELFF
TRBV2	TRBJ2-7	CASSETSGSSQQYF
TRBV2	TRBJ1-5	CASRDIEHQPQHF
TRBV11-2	TRBJ2-5	CASSLRLADQETQYF
TRBV15	TRBJ2-1	CATSRDPGTEQFF
TRBV6-5	TRBJ1-1	CASSYETGNTEAFF
TRBV27	TRBJ2-1	CASSLSWSSYNEQFF
TRBV7-9	TRBJ2-7	CASSLAQGYEQYF
TRBV6-6	TRBJ2-1	CATSPGGEQFF
TRBV11-2	TRBJ2-7	CASSLEGTYVYEQYF
TRBV5-4	TRBJ2-5	CASSPRQGVGETQYF
TRBV1	TRBJ2-7	CTSSQSIAKCSYEQYF
TRBV2	TRBJ2-5	CASSEGGSSETQYF
TRBV4-1	TRBJ1-2	CASSQVGAGGYTF
TRBV29-1	TRBJ2-1	CSANRVVDEQFF
TRBV18	TRBJ2-5	CASSRQRGTLETQYF
TRBV5-1	TRBJ2-1	CASSIISGSSYNEQFF
TRBV19	TRBJ1-2	CASSTWQGRDGYTF
TRBV6-1	TRBJ1-2	CASSRDSQNHYGYTF
TRBV5-6	TRBJ2-3	CASSSDLGSTDTQYF
TRBV6-5	TRBJ1-2	CASSYGGGNYGYTF
TRBV11-2	TRBJ2-4	CASSLGLAGGPPYF
TRBV10-2	TRBJ1-1	CASSEPRGGRTEAFF
TRBV4-1	TRBJ2-1	CASSQGLALRNEQFF
TRBV5-1	TRBJ2-2	CASSPAAGQGGELFF
TRBV27	TRBJ1-1	CASSSGQGARWTEAFF
TRBV5-1	TRBJ2-1	CASRRDGSAREQFF